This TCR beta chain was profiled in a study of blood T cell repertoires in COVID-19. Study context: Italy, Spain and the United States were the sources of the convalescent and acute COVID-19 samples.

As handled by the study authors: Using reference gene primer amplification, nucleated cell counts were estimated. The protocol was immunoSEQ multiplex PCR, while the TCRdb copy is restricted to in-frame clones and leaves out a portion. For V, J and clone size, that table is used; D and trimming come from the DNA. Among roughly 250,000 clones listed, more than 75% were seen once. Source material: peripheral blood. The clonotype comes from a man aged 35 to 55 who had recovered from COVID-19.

The CDR3 loop reads CASSSIRGLRTDTQYF. The CDR3, as DNA: TGTGCCAGCAGCTCAATCAGGGGGCTCCGCACAGATACGCAGTATTTT. The chain recombines TRBV7-9 with TRBJ2-3; 8 bases are shared with TRBD1. Losses at the gene ends were 4 bases for V and 1 base for J; bases not matched to a gene: 7. Germline CDR1 SEHNR, CDR2 FQNEAQ (reference sequence). The CDR3 is 16 amino acids.